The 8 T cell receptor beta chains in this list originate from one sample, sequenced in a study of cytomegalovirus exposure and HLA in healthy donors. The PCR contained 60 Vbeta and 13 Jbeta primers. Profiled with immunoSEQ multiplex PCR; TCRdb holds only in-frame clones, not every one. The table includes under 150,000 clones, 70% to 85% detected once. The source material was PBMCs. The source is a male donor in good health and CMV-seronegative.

In DNA, the CDR3 is TGCAGCGTTCCCAGGGACAAAAGTAACTATGGCTACACCTTC. Protein sequence: CSVPRDKSNYGYTF. The rearrangement joins TRBV29-1 to TRBJ1-2; tentative D call: TRBD1 (6 bases). Trimming cost V 5 bases and J 1 base, with 14 bases left between them. Per the germline V gene, CDR1 is SQVTM and CDR2 is ANQGSEA. The CDR3 has 14 residues.

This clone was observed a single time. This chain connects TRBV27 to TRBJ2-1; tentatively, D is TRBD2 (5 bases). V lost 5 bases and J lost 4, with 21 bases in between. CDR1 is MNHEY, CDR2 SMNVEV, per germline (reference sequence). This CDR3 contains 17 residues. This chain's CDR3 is CASSPRWSRGGYNEQFF. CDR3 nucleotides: TGTGCCAGCAGTCCGCGATGGAGCCGGGGTGGTTACAATGAGCAGTTCTTC.

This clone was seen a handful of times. The DNA for the CDR3 is TGTGCCAGTAGTACAGGGGGCGCCTACGAGCAGTACTTC. Encoded protein: CASSTGGAYEQYF. This sequence joins TRBV19 and TRBJ2-7; TRBD1 agrees at 8 bases. The CDR3 has 13 amino acids. CDR1 and CDR2 (germline): LNHDA, SQIVND (reference sequence). Germline trimming cut 4 bases from V and 2 bases from J; bases unmatched to any gene: 1.

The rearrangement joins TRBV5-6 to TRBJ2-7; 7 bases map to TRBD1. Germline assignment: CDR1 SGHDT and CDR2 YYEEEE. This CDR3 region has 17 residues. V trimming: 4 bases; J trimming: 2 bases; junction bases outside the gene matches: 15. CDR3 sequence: CASSPRTGRFYTYEQYF. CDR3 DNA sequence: TGTGCCAGCAGCCCCCGGACAGGTAGGTTTTATACCTACGAGCAGTACTTC. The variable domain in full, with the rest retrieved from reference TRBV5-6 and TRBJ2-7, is DAGVTQSPTHLIKTRGQQVTLRCSPKSGHDTVSWYQQALGQGPQFIFQYYEEEERQRGNFPDRFSGHQFPNYSSELNVNALLLGDSALYLCASSPRTGRFYTYEQYFGPGTRLTVT.

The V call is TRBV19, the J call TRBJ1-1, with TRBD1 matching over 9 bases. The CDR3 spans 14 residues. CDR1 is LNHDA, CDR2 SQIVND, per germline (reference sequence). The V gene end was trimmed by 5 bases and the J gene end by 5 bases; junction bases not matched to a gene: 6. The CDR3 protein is CASSPRDRETEAFF. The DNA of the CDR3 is TGTGCCAGTAGTCCCCGGGACAGGGAGACTGAAGCTTTCTTT.

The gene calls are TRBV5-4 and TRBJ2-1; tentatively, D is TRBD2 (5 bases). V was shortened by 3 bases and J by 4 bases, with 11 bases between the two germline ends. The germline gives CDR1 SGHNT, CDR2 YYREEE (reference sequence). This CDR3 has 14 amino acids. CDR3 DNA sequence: TGTGCCAGCAGCTCCGAAGCGGTGTACAATGAGCAGTTCTTC. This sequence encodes CASSSEAVYNEQFF.

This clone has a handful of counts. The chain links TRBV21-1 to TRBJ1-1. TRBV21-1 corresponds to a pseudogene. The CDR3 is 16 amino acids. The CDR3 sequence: CASSKAPQGGHTEAFF. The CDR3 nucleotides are TGTGCCAGCAGCAAAGCCCCCCAGGGAGGGCACACTGAAGCTTTCTTT.

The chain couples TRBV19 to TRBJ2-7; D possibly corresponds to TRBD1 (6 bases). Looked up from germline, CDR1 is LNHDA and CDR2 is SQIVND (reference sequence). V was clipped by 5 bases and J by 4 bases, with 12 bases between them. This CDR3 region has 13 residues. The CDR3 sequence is CASSVVQGYEQYF. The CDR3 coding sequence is TGTGCCAGTAGTGTCGTACAGGGTTACGAGCAGTACTTC.